A selection of T cell receptor beta chains follows, all from one sample in a study of T cells expressing NK-cell markers. TCRdb reprocessed the 5' RACE reads, keeping one entry per CDR3 protein, no DNA. The ten top clones account for about 18%, within a sample of roughly 160,000 distinct CDR3 sequences. Sequenced sample: blood T cells: a sorted CD56 or NKG2C T cell subset, CD4+ or CD8+ T cells, or bulk PBMC T cells (not recorded which). Every receptor here comes from a woman between 18 and 70 years old in good health. CDR3s include the opening cysteine and the closing phenylalanine or tryptophan. Each record gives: J gene, V gene, CDR3 protein.

j_call: TRBJ2-1; v_call: TRBV5-1; cdr3_aa: CASSSQGNNEQFF
j_call: TRBJ2-3; v_call: TRBV7-2; cdr3_aa: CASSPLSGDDTDTQYF
j_call: TRBJ2-1; v_call: TRBV20-1; cdr3_aa: CSALASGGFTYNEQFF
j_call: TRBJ1-4; v_call: TRBV29-1; cdr3_aa: CSVDPDLPGEKLFF
j_call: TRBJ2-1; v_call: TRBV2; cdr3_aa: CASSEARLAEQFF
j_call: TRBJ2-4; v_call: TRBV27; cdr3_aa: CASSTTGIRSIQYF
j_call: TRBJ2-6; v_call: TRBV27; cdr3_aa: CASSLKGSGANVLTF
j_call: TRBJ2-1; v_call: TRBV7-9; cdr3_aa: CASSFKGDEQFF
j_call: TRBJ1-2; v_call: TRBV4-1; cdr3_aa: CASSLLTGYNGYTF
j_call: TRBJ1-2; v_call: TRBV20-1; cdr3_aa: CSARDGGQGFLYGYTF
j_call: TRBJ1-1; v_call: TRBV7-8; cdr3_aa: CASSPEGGAAFF
j_call: TRBJ1-2; v_call: TRBV5-1; cdr3_aa: CASSIRETADGYTF
j_call: TRBJ1-1; v_call: TRBV10-2; cdr3_aa: CASINLRGPGQKAFF
j_call: TRBJ1-2; v_call: TRBV20-1; cdr3_aa: CSAQSSRGNYGYTF
j_call: TRBJ1-3; v_call: TRBV15; cdr3_aa: CATSRGRNGNTIYF
j_call: TRBJ2-3; v_call: TRBV5-1; cdr3_aa: CASTSGRTDTQYF
j_call: TRBJ2-7; v_call: TRBV5-1; cdr3_aa: CASSSGTVGDQQYF
j_call: TRBJ2-2; v_call: TRBV5-1; cdr3_aa: CASRDRLSTGELFF
j_call: TRBJ2-1; v_call: TRBV5-5; cdr3_aa: CASSPGPDSEQFF
j_call: TRBJ2-6; v_call: TRBV7-3; cdr3_aa: CASSLSIRLQGYGANVLTF
j_call: TRBJ2-7; v_call: TRBV10-3; cdr3_aa: CAISPGQVHSYEQYF
j_call: TRBJ1-1; v_call: TRBV29-1; cdr3_aa: CSVDTTGVVTEAFF
j_call: TRBJ2-3; v_call: TRBV20-1; cdr3_aa: CSAPPQADTQYF
j_call: TRBJ2-4; v_call: TRBV28; cdr3_aa: CASSLLSGTASGGKNIQYF
j_call: TRBJ2-5; v_call: TRBV3-1; cdr3_aa: CASSQARGRQETQYF
j_call: TRBJ2-3; v_call: TRBV27; cdr3_aa: CASSFSSAPEATQYF
j_call: TRBJ1-5; v_call: TRBV10-3; cdr3_aa: CAISATGGIGNQPQHF
j_call: TRBJ2-1; v_call: TRBV5-1; cdr3_aa: CASRSGTSVDEQFF
j_call: TRBJ2-2; v_call: TRBV20-1; cdr3_aa: CSASDLLGHTNTGELFF
j_call: TRBJ1-1; v_call: TRBV10-3; cdr3_aa: CATRGQGIDTEAFF
j_call: TRBJ2-2; v_call: TRBV3-1; cdr3_aa: CASSHSGTTNTGELFF
j_call: TRBJ2-3; v_call: TRBV5-1; cdr3_aa: CASSVIGQGTDTQYF
j_call: TRBJ1-1; v_call: TRBV20-1; cdr3_aa: CSAWTGLNTEAFF
j_call: TRBJ2-3; v_call: TRBV11-2; cdr3_aa: CASSLGSSGRSDTQYF
j_call: TRBJ1-2; v_call: TRBV12-3/TRBV12-4; cdr3_aa: CASSPGREVYGYTF
j_call: TRBJ2-2; v_call: TRBV2; cdr3_aa: CASSETRNTGELFF
j_call: TRBJ2-3; v_call: TRBV5-6; cdr3_aa: CASSLAGISTDTQYF
j_call: TRBJ2-1; v_call: TRBV20-1; cdr3_aa: CSAPAGNDYNEQFF
j_call: TRBJ1-6; v_call: TRBV12-3/TRBV12-4; cdr3_aa: CASSLQVNYNSPLHF
j_call: TRBJ2-7; v_call: TRBV29-1; cdr3_aa: CSVEAQGVGEQYF
j_call: TRBJ2-7; v_call: TRBV30; cdr3_aa: CAWRKLGTGVGNEQYF
j_call: TRBJ2-2; v_call: TRBV9; cdr3_aa: CASSVGGSGGSHTGELFF
j_call: TRBJ2-3; v_call: TRBV5-1; cdr3_aa: CASSTSGIRDTQYF
j_call: TRBJ2-3; v_call: TRBV12-5; cdr3_aa: CATAGGTDTQYF
j_call: TRBJ2-1; v_call: TRBV5-1; cdr3_aa: CASSLALGGTNEQFF
j_call: TRBJ1-1; v_call: TRBV5-1; cdr3_aa: CASSPGQREWGRAFF
j_call: TRBJ2-5; v_call: TRBV7-9; cdr3_aa: CASKRLFRQPQETQYF
j_call: TRBJ2-7; v_call: TRBV3-1; cdr3_aa: CASSPGTPGSYEQYF
j_call: TRBJ1-1; v_call: TRBV6-2/TRBV6-3; cdr3_aa: CASIPHLGQGNTEAFF
j_call: TRBJ2-1; v_call: TRBV2; cdr3_aa: CASRVTGTGSILSSYNEQFF